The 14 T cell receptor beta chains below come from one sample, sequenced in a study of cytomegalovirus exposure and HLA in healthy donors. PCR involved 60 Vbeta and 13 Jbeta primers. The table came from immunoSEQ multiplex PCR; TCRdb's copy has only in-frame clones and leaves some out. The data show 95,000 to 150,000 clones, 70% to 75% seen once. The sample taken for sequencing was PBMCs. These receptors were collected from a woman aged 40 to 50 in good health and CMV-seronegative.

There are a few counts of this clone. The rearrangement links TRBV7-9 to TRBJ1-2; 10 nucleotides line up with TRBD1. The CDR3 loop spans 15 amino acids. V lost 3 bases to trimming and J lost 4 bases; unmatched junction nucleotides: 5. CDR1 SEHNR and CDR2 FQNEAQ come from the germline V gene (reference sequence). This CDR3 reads CASSLVTGGGYGYTF. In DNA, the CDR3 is TGTGCCAGCAGCTTGGTGACAGGGGGCGGCTATGGCTACACCTTC.

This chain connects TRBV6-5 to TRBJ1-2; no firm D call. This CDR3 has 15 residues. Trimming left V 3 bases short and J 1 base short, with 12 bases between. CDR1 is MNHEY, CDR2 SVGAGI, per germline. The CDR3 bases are TGTGCCAGCAGTTATAGGAACAGCTTTAACTATGGCTACACCTTC. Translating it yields CASSYRNSFNYGYTF.

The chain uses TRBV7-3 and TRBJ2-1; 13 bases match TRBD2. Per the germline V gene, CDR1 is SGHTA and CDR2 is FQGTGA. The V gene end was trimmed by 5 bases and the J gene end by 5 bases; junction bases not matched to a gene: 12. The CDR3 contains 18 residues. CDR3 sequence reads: CASSPLTSGRALDNEQFF. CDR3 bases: TGTGCCAGCAGCCCACTTACTAGCGGGAGGGCCCTCGACAATGAGCAGTTCTTC.

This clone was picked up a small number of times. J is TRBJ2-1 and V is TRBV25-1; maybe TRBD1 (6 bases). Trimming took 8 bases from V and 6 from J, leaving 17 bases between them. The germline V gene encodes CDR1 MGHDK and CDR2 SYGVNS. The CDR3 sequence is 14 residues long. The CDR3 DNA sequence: TGTGCCAGCGCAGGGGCCGAACGAGGCAATGAGCAGTTCTTC. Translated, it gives CASAGAERGNEQFF.

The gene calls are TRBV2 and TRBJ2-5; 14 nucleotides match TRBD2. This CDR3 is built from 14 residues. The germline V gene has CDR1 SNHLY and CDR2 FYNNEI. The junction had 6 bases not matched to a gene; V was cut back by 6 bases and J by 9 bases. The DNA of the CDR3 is TGTGCCAGCAGGACCGGGACTAGCGGGGGCCCCCAGTACTTC. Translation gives CASRTGTSGGPQYF.

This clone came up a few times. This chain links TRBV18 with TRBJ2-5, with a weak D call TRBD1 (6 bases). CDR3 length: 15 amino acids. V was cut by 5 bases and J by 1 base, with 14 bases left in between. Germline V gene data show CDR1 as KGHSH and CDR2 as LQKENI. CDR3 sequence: CASSGRDRTQETQYF. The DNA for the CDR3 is TGTGCCAGCTCAGGCAGAGACAGGACCCAAGAGACCCAGTACTTC.

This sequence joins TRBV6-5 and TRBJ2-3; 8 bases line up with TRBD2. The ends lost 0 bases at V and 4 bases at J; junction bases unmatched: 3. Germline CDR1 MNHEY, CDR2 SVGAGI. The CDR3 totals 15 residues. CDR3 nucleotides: TGTGCCAGCAGTTACTCGAGGACTAGCTCAGATACGCAGTATTTT. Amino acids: CASSYSRTSSDTQYF.

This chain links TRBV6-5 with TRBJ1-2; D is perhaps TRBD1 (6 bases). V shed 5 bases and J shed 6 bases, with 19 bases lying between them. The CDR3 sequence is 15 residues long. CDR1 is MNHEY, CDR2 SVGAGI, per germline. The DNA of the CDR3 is TGTGCCAGCAGTCGCACAGGGAAATGGAGCGATGGCTACACCTTC. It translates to CASSRTGKWSDGYTF.

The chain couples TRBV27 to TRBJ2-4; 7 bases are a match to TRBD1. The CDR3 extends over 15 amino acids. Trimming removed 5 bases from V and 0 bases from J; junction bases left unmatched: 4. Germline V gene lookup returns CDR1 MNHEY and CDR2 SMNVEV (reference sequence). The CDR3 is CASSRQGLAKNIQYF. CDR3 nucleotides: TGTGCCAGCAGTAGACAGGGTTTAGCCAAAAACATTCAGTACTTC.

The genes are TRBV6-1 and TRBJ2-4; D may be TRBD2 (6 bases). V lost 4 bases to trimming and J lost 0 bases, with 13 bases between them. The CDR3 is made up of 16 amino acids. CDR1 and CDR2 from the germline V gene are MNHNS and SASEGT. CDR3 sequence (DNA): TGTGCCAGCAGTGTTCTAGCGACAATAGCCAAAAACATTCAGTACTTC. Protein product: CASSVLATIAKNIQYF.

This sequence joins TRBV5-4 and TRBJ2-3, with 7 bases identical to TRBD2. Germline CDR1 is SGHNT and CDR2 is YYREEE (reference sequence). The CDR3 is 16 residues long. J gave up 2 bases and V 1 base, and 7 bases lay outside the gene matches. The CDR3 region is CASSLLVAGVTDTQYF. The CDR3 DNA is TGTGCCAGCAGCTTGTTGGTCGCGGGGGTCACAGATACGCAGTATTTT.

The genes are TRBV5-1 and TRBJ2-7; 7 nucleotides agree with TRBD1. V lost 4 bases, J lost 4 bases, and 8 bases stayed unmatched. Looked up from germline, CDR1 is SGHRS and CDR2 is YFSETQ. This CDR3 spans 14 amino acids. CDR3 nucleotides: TGCGCCAGCAGCCGGCAGGGGGTCGGATACGAGCAGTACTTC. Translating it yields CASSRQGVGYEQYF.

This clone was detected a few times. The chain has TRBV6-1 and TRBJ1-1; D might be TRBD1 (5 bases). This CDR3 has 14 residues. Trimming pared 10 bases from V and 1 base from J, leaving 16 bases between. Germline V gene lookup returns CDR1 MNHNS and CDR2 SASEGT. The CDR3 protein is CATEFGTRNTEAFF. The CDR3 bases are TGTGCCACCGAGTTCGGGACTCGGAACACTGAAGCTTTCTTT.

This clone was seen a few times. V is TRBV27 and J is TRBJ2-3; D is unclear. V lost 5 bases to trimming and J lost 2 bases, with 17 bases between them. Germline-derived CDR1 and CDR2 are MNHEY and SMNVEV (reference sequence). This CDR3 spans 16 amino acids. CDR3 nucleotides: TGTGCCAGCAGTGCGTCCCAGGCAGCCTACACAGATACGCAGTATTTT. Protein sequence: CASSASQAAYTDTQYF.